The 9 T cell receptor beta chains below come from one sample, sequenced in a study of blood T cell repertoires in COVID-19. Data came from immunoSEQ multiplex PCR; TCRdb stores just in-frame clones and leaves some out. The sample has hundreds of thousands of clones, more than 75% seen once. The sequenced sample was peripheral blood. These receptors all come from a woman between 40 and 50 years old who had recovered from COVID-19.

Here the CDR3 DNA reads TGCAGCGTTGTCGGCAGGCTTATACCGGTTCAGTACTTC. Its protein product is CSVVGRLIPVQYF. The J gene is TRBJ2-4, the V gene TRBV29-1; D is ambiguous. CDR3 length: 13 residues. V lost 4 bases and J 11 bases, leaving 18 bases between the germline ends. Looked up from germline, CDR1 is SQVTM and CDR2 is ANQGSEA. Drawing the rest from reference TRBV29-1 and TRBJ2-4, the complete variable domain is SAVISQKPSRDICQRGTSLTIQCQVDSQVTMMFWYRQQPGQSLTLIATANQGSEATYESGFVIDKFPISRPNLTFSTLTVSNMSPEDSSIYLCSVVGRLIPVQYFGAGTRLSVL.

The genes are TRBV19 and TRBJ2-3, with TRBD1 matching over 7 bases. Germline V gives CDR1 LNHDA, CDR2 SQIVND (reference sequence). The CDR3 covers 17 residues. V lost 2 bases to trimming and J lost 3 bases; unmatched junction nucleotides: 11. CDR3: CASSIQNRGAVTDTQYF. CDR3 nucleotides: TGTGCCAGTAGTATACAAAACAGGGGCGCAGTAACAGATACGCAGTATTTT.

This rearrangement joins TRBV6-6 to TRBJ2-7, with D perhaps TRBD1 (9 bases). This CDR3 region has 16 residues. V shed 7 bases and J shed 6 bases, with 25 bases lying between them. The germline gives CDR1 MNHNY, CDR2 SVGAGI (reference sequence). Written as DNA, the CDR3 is TGTGCCAGCACCCCGGGGGGGGACAGGGATCCTAGCGAGCAGTACTTC. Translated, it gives CASTPGGDRDPSEQYF.

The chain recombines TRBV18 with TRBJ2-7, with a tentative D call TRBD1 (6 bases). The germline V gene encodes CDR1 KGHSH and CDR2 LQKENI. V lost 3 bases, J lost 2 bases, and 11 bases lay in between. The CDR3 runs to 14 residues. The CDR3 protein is CASSPGASTYEQYF. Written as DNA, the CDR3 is TGTGCCAGCTCACCGGGGGCGTCCACCTACGAGCAGTACTTC.

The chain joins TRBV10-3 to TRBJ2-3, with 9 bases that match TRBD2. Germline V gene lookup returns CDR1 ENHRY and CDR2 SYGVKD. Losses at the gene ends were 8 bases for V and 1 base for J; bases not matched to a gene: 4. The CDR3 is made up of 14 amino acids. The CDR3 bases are TGTGCCATCCGGCCTAGCGGGGGCACAGATACGCAGTATTTT. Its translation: CAIRPSGGTDTQYF.

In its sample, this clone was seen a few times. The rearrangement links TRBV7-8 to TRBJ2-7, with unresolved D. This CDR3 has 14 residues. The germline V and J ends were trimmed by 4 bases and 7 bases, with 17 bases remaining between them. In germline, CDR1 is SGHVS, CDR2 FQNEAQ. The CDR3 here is CASSSNEMLGEQYF. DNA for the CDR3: TGTGCCAGCAGCTCTAATGAGATGCTCGGGGAGCAGTACTTC.

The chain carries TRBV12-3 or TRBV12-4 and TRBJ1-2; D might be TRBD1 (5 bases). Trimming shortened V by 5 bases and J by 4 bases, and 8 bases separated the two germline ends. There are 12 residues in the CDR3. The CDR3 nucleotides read TGTGCCAGCAGTCCAGGGTCCTATGGCTACACCTTC. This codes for CASSPGSYGYTF.

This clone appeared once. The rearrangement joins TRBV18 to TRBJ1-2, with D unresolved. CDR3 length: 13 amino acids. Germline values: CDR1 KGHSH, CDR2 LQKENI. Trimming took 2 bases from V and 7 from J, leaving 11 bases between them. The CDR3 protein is CASSPWAVLGYTF. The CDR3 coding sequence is TGTGCCAGCTCACCATGGGCAGTACTTGGCTACACCTTC.

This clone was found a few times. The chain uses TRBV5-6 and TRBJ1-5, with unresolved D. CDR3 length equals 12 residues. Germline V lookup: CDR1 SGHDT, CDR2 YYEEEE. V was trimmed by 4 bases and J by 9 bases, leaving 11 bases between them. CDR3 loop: CASSPYRGPQHF. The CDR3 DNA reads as TGTGCCAGCAGCCCTTATCGGGGGCCCCAGCATTTT.